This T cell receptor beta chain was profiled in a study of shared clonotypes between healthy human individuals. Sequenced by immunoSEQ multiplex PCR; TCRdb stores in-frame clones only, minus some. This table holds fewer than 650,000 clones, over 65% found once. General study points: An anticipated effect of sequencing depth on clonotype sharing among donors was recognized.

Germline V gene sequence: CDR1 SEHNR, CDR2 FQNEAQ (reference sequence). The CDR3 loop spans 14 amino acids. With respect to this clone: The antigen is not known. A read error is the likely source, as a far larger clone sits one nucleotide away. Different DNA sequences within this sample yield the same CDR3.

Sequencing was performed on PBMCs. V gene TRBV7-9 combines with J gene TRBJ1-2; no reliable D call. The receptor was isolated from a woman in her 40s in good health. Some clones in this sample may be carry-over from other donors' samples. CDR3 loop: CASSLAASNYGYTF. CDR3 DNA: TGCGCCAGCAGCTTAGCAGCCTCTAACTATGGCTACACCTTC.